This T cell receptor (beta chain) originates from a study of human T cells and chemical hapten exposure. The wider study: Patients' scalps got diphenylcyclopropenone weekly throughout the approximately 23-week study. There were per-sample TCR yield variations, arising mainly from small pooled library volume differences.

To note about this clonotype: Its antigen is unidentified.

The CDR3 has 12 amino acids. Germline CDR1 and CDR2: SGHAT and FQNNGV. Trimming pared 1 base from V and 4 bases from J, leaving 4 bases between. TCRdb independently ran MiXCR on the RACE reads; one entry per CDR3 protein. The repertoire holds some 180,000 distinct CDR3 sequences, with approximately 20% as singletons. Sample time point: patch test 1, 2 weeks after DPC sensitization. The treatment was: therapeutic diphenylcyclopropenone sensitization with weekly scalp DPC. General study findings and limits: Patch test score showed a positive correlation with PT1 expanded TCR counts. Clustering by CDR3 similarity yielded significantly more large clusters from expanded TCRs than controls.

The rearrangement uses TRBV11-2 and TRBJ2-5; D is uncertain. The sample was whole blood, taken in connection with sensitization to the hapten diphenylcyclopropenone (DPC). The origin of this receptor is a woman aged 45-65 years with alopecia areata. Some clones in this sample may be carry-over from other donors' samples. CDR3 amino acids: CASSLVRETQYF. CDR3 sequence (DNA): TGTGCCAGCAGCTTAGTGAGAGAGACCCAGTACTTC.